This T cell receptor beta chain derives from a study of blood T cell repertoires in COVID-19. About the study: COVID-19 samples, acute and convalescent, were from the United States, Italy and Spain. PBMCs, B-cell-depleted T cells, or T cells provided the cDNA or gDNA that made up the material.

The germline V gene encodes CDR1 SGHTA and CDR2 FQGNSA. The CDR3 is made up of 18 amino acids. V trimming: 1 base; J trimming: 6 bases; junction bases outside the gene matches: 12. As handled by the study authors: Amplification from reference gene primers served as the basis for estimated nucleated cell counts. Clones were sequenced by immunoSEQ multiplex PCR, and TCRdb holds only the in-frame ones, with some missing. The DNA was the basis for D and trimming; V, J and clone size are from that table. The repertoire holds 90,000 or so clones, with 80% to 90% as singletons. The sequence came from a man older than 75 with acute or convalescent COVID-19. The V and J genes are TRBV7-2 and TRBJ2-1; 10 bases agree with TRBD1. Sequenced material: peripheral blood. The CDR3 DNA reads as TGTGCCAGCAGCTTAGAGGGTATTCGGGACAGGGGTAGCAATGAGCAGTTCTTC. Protein sequence: CASSLEGIRDRGSNEQFF. Full variable domain (outside the CDR3, taken from reference TRBV7-2 and TRBJ2-1): GAGVSQSPSNKVTEKGKDVELRCDPISGHTALYWYRQSLGQGLEFLIYFQGNSAPDKSGLPSDRFSAERTGGSVSTLTIQRTQQEDSAVYLCASSLEGIRDRGSNEQFFGPGTRLTVL.